The clone carrying this T cell receptor (beta chain) was seen ten or more times. As yet, its antigen is unknown. The sample belongs to a study of breast tumors, draining lymph nodes, adjacent tissues. Study findings and constraints: Tumors had less TCR diversity than lymph nodes, more than nontumor tissue. Luminal-like breast cancer showed significantly greater tumor-nontumor repertoire similarity than basal-like breast cancer did. Data fit most tumor T cells coming from lymph node, expanding in tumor. Data only fit, rather than demonstrated, lymph node origin of most tumor T cells.

MiXCR, run by TCRdb on the multiplex PCR reads, gives a single entry per CDR3 protein. This table has roughly 20,000 distinct CDR3 sequences, about a third appearing once. Trimming removed 5 bases from V and 8 bases from J, with 12 bases in between. The CDR3 runs to 12 residues. Germline V gives CDR1 KGHSH, CDR2 LQKENI. The gene calls are TRBV18 and TRBJ1-2; perhaps TRBD1 as D (6 bases). Source material: breast tumor tissue. The receptor was isolated from a female donor with breast cancer. Some clones in this sample may be carry-over from other donors' samples. CDR3 bases: TGTGCCAGCTCATCGGCAGGGGCCGGCTACACCTTC. This gives the protein CASSSAGAGYTF.